The 5 T cell receptor beta chains below come from one sample, sequenced in a study of cytomegalovirus exposure and HLA in healthy donors. Both 60 Vbeta primers and 13 Jbeta primers went into the PCR. The repertoire was sequenced with immunoSEQ multiplex PCR; TCRdb's copy has only in-frame clones and lacks some. The sample shows roughly 190,000 clones, about 12% of them seen only once. The source material was PBMCs. The receptors stem from a man in his forties or fifties in good health and CMV-seropositive.

This clone showed up just a few times. This rearrangement joins TRBV9 to TRBJ2-1, with TRBD2 identical over 11 bases. With V trimmed by 3 bases and J by 3 bases, 2 bases remained unmatched. Germline CDR1 reads SGDLS; CDR2 reads YYNGEE. The CDR3 is 15 amino acids. The CDR3 DNA reads as TGTGCCAGCAGCGAACTAGCGGGGGACTACAATGAGCAGTTCTTC. This sequence encodes CASSELAGDYNEQFF.

V and J are TRBV13 and TRBJ2-2; 13 nucleotides match TRBD2. CDR3 length: 14 amino acids. The trim removed 9 bases at V and 4 bases at J, leaving 2 bases unmatched. The germline CDR1 and CDR2 sequences are PRHDT and FYEKMQ (reference sequence). CDR3 coding DNA: TGTGCCAGTCGGACTAGCGGGGGCACCGGGGAGCTGTTTTTT. Translated, it gives CASRTSGGTGELFF.

This clone was counted only a few times. The J gene is TRBJ2-1, the V gene TRBV6-5, with D perhaps matching TRBD2 (5 bases). Germline CDR1 reads MNHEY; CDR2 reads SVGAGI. V was trimmed by 7 bases and J by 9 bases, leaving 13 bases between them. This CDR3 spans 12 amino acids. CDR3 nucleotides: TGTGCCAGCACTTCCACCGCGGGTGAGCAGTTCTTC. As protein: CASTSTAGEQFF.

This chain links TRBV28 with TRBJ1-5; no firm D call. This CDR3 spans 13 amino acids. Per germline, CDR1 MDHEN and CDR2 SYDVKM. V shed 5 bases and J shed 4 bases, with 9 bases lying between them. The CDR3 sequence: CASSLARNQPQHF. In DNA form, the CDR3 reads TGTGCCAGCAGTCTAGCCAGAAATCAGCCCCAGCATTTT.

This chain connects TRBV4-1 to TRBJ2-7; a possible D gene is TRBD1 (5 bases). Between the trimmed V and J ends, which lost 0 bases and 12 bases, there was a span of 12 bases. This CDR3 spans 12 amino acids. Germline lookup yields CDR1 MGHRA and CDR2 YSYEKL. Here the CDR3 reads CASSQDLGDGYF. The CDR3 DNA reads as TGCGCCAGCAGCCAAGATCTAGGGGATGGGTACTTC.